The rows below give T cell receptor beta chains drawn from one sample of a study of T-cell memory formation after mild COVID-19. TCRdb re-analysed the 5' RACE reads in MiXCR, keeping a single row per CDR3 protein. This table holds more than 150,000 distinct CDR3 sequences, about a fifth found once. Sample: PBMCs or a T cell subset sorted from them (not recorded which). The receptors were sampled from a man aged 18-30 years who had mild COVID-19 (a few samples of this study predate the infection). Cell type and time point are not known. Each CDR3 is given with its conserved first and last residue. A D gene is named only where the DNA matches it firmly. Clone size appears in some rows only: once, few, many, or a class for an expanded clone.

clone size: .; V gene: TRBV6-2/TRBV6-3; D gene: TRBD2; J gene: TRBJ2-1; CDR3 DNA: TGTGCCAGCAGGATCGGGACTAGCGGAGACTACAATGAGCAGTTCTTC; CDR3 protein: CASRIGTSGDYNEQFF
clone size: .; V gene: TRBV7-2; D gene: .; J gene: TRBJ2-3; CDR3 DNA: TGTGCCAGCAGCTTCTCCCGCTTCACAGATACGCAGTATTTT; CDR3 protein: CASSFSRFTDTQYF
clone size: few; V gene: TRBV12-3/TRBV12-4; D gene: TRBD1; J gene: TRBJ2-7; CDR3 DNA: TGTGCCAGCAGTCCTACAGGGGGCGGAATGTACGAGCAGTACTTC; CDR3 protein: CASSPTGGGMYEQYF
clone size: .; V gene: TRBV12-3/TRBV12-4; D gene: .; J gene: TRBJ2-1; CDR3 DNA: TGTGCCAGCAGTTTAGCCAGTCAGAACAATGAGCAGTTCTTC; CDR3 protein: CASSLASQNNEQFF
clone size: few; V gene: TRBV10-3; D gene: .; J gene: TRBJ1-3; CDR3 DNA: TGTGCCACCTCAGACTCTATAGCGGGAAACACCATATATTTT; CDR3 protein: CATSDSIAGNTIYF
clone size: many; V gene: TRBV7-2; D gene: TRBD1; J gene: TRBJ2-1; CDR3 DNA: TGTGCCAGCAGCCCGACAGTGACAGGGGGGGCCTACAATGAGCAGTTCTTC; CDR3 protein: CASSPTVTGGAYNEQFF
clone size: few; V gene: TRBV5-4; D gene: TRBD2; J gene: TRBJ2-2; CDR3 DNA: TGTGCCAGCAGCCCCCTGGCGGGGGGGCATGGCGGGGAGCTGTTTTTT; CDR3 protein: CASSPLAGGHGGELFF
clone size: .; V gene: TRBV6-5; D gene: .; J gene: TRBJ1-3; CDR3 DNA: TGTGCCAGCAGTGTGACTTACACAGGGCCGAGCTCTGGAAACACCATATATTTT; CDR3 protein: CASSVTYTGPSSGNTIYF
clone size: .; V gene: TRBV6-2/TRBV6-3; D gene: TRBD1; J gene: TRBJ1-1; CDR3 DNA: TGTGCCAGCAGAGGACAGGTTTCGCCTGAAGCTTTCTTT; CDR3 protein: CASRGQVSPEAFF
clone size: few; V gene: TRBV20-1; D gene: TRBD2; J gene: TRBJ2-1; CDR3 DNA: TGCAGTGCTGAGCGGGGAAGTGAGCAGTTCTTC; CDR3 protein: CSAERGSEQFF
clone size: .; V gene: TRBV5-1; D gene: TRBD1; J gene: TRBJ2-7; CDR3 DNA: TGCGCCAGCAGCTTGGGGGGGACAGGGGCCGAGCAGTACTTC; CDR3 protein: CASSLGGTGAEQYF
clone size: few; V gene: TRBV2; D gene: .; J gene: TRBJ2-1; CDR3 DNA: TGTGCCAGCAGGGGGGCTGGGGAGCAGTTCTTC; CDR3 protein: CASRGAGEQFF
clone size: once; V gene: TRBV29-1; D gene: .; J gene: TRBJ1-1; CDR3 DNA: TGCAGCGTAGGGGGATGGGGGAACACTGAAGCTTTCTTT; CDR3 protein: CSVGGWGNTEAFF
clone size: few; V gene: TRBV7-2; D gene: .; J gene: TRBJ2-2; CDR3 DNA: TGTGCCAGCATCTGGGACTCCCGGAACACCGGGGAGCTGTTTTTT; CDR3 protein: CASIWDSRNTGELFF
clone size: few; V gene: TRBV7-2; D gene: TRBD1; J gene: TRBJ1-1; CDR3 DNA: TGTGCCAGCAGCTCAACAGGGGGCCTCACTGAAGCTTTCTTT; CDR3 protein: CASSSTGGLTEAFF
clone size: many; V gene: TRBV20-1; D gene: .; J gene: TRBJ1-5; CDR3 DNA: TGCAGTGCTAGGGACAACAATCAGCCCCAGCATTTT; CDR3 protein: CSARDNNQPQHF
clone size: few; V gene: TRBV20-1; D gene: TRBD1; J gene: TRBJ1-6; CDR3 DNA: TGCAGTGCCAGACAGGGGGCCCAAAATTCACCCCTCCACTTT; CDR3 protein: CSARQGAQNSPLHF
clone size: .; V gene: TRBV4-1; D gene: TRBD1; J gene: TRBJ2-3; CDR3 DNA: TGCGCCAGCAGCCAAGACAGGGACAGACTACCCAGGCGTACGCAGTATTTT; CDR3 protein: CASSQDRDRLPRRTQYF
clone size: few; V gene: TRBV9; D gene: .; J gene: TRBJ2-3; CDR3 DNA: TGTGCCAGCAGCGAGCCTAGCACAGATACGCAGTATTTT; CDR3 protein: CASSEPSTDTQYF
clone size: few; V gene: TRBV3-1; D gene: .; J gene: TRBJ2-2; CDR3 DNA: TGTGCCAGCAGCTCAACGCGGGTTGGGAACGTCGGGGAGCTGTTTTTT; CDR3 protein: CASSSTRVGNVGELFF
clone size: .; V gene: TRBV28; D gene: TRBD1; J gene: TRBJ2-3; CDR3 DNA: TGTGCCAGCAGTCTCCCGGACAGGACCAAGGACACAGATACGCAGTATTTT; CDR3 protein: CASSLPDRTKDTDTQYF
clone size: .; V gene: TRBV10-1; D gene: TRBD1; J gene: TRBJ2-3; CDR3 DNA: TGCGCCAGCAGTGATAGTAGGGGACAGGGGCCGCCTGAGCAGTATTTT; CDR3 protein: CASSDSRGQGPPEQYF
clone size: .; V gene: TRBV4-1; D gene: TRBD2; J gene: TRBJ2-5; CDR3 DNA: TGCGCCAGCAGCCAAGTAGGCCAGCGGGGGGGCAAAGAGACCCAGTACTTC; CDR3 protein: CASSQVGQRGGKETQYF
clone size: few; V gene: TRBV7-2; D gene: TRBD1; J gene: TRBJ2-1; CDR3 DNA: TGTGCCAGCAGCCCCCGGGTAGGGGGCACTGAGCAGTTCTTC; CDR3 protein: CASSPRVGGTEQFF
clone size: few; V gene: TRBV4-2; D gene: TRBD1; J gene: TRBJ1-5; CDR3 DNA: TGTGCCAGCAGCCAAGGTGGTTGGCAGGGGGCGGTTGAGCCCCAGCATTTT; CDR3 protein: CASSQGGWQGAVEPQHF
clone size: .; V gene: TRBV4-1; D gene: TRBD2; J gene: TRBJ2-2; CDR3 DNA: TGCGCCAGCAGCCTCCTTGGGATTACGAGCGGGGGGGCCAGGCACGGGGAGCTGTTTTTT; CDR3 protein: CASSLLGITSGGARHGELFF
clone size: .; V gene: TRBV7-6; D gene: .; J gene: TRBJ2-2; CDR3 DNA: TGTGCCAGCAGCTTAGAAGTAGAACCCGGGGAGCTGTTTTTT; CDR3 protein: CASSLEVEPGELFF
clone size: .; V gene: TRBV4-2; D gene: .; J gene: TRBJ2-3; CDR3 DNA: TGTGCCAGCAGCCAAGATATCAGCAGCACAGATACGCAGTATTTT; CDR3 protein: CASSQDISSTDTQYF
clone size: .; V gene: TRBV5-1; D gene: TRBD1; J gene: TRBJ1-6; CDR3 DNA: TGCGCCAGCAGCTTGGGGGACAGTTTAAGGCCCCTCCACTTT; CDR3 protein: CASSLGDSLRPLHF
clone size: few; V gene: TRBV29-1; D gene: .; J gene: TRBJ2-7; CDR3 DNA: TGCAGCGTTGTCTCCGTTTTGGGGTCCGAGCAGTACTTC; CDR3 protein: CSVVSVLGSEQYF
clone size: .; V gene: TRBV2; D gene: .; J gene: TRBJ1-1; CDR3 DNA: TGTGCCAGCGGGAGCAGAGGGGGGGACGCTGAAGCTTTCTTT; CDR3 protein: CASGSRGGDAEAFF
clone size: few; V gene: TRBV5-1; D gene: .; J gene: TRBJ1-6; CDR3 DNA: TGCGCCAGCAGCTTGGTACAGAATTCACCCCTCCACTTT; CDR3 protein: CASSLVQNSPLHF
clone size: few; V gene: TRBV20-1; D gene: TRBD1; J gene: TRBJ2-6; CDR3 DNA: TGCAGTGCTAGAGCAGGGGGCTCCTCTGGGGCCAACGTCCTGACTTTC; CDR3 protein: CSARAGGSSGANVLTF
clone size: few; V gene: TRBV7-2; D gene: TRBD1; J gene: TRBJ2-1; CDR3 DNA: TGTGCCAGCAGCTCCACCTTAACAGGGGGCACCTACAATGAGCAGTTCTTC; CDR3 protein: CASSSTLTGGTYNEQFF
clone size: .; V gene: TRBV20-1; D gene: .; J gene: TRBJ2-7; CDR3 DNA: TGCAGTGCTAGAGATCTTTCCAGGGACTCCTACGAGCAGTACTTC; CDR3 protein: CSARDLSRDSYEQYF
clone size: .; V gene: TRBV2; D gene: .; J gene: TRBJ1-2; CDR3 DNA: TGTGCCAGCGAGCGGTCTCTCTATGGCTACACCTTC; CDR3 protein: CASERSLYGYTF
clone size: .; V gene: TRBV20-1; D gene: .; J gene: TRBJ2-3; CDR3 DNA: TGCAGTGCTAACCCCCAAGGGGGGGGCCCAGATACGCAGTATTTT; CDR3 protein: CSANPQGGGPDTQYF
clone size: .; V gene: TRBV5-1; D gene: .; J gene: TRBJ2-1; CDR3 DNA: TGCGCCAGCGGCCGGGGGCCGAGATACAATGAGCAGTTCTTC; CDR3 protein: CASGRGPRYNEQFF
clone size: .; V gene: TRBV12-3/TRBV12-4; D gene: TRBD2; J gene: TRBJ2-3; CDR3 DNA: TGTGCCAGCAGTTTTGCGGCGGGGGTTGGCACAGATACGCAGTATTTT; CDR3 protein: CASSFAAGVGTDTQYF
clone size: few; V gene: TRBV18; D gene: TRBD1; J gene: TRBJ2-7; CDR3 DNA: TGTGCCAGCTCACCAAATCCCGCAGGGGGCTCCTACGAGCAGTACTTC; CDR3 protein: CASSPNPAGGSYEQYF
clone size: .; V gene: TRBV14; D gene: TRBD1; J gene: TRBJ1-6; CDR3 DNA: TGTGCCAGCAGCCAAGTCGGACAGGGGGCGGAATTCATGAATTCACCCCTCCACTTT; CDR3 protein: CASSQVGQGAEFMNSPLHF
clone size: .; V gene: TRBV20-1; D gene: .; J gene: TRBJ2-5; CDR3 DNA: TGCAGTGCTCCTCGCCAAGAGACCCAGTACTTC; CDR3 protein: CSAPRQETQYF
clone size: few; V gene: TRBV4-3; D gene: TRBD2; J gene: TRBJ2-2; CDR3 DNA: TGCGCCAGCAGATCAGGGACTAGCGGTTACACCGGGGAGCTGTTTTTT; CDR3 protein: CASRSGTSGYTGELFF
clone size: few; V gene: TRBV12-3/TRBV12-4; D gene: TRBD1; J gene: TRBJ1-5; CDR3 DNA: TGTGCCAGCAGTCAACAGGGGACGGGCAATCAGCCCCAGCATTTT; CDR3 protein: CASSQQGTGNQPQHF
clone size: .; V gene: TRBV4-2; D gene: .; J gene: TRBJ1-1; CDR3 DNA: TGTGCCAGCAGCCAAGTGCAGGGGATCCCTGAAGCTTTCTTT; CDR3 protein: CASSQVQGIPEAFF
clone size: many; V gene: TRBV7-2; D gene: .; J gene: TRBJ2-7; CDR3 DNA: TGTGCCAGCACCCCCGGTTCTTCCTACGAGCAGTACTTC; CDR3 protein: CASTPGSSYEQYF
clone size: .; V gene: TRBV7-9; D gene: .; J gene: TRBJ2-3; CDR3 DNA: TGTGCCAGCACCGGCGCAGATACGCAGTATTTT; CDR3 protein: CASTGADTQYF
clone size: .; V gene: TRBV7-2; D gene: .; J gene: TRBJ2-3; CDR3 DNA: TGTGCCAGCAGCCCAGACCGGGACGGGAATACGCAGTATTTT; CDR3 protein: CASSPDRDGNTQYF